This T cell receptor (beta chain) comes out of a study of blood T cells in healthy people across ages. Primers used in a second PCR of roughly 6 to 12 cycles were a sample-barcoded 5' primer and a J-beta primer mix. TCRdb re-analysed the 5' RACE reads in MiXCR, keeping a single row per CDR3 protein. The data show about 780,000 distinct CDR3 sequences, 35% to 60% seen once. V was pared by 1 base and J by 6 bases, with 8 bases between. The CDR3 runs to 13 residues. Germline CDR1 SGHVS, CDR2 FNYEAQ. The sequenced sample was blood. This TCR was recovered from an elderly man in good health. The chain carries TRBV7-6 and TRBJ2-3; no clear D gene. The CDR3 DNA sequence: TGTGCCAGCAGCTTAGGGTCGCCCGATACGCAGTATTTT. Its translation is CASSLGSPDTQYF.